Included here is one TCR beta chain sequence, with context. The CDR3 runs to 15 residues. Per germline, CDR1 MNHEY and CDR2 SVGAGI. Trimming shortened V by 6 bases and J by 9 bases, and 21 bases separated the two germline ends. The entry originates in a study of cytomegalovirus exposure and HLA in healthy donors. Sequencing was performed with immunoSEQ multiplex PCR; in TCRdb, only in-frame clones are kept and a portion is missing. The sample lists some 140,000 clones, about four fifths occurring once. Input material: PBMCs. This chain connects TRBV6-5 to TRBJ1-3; D is perhaps TRBD1 (6 bases). The TCR comes from a woman between 25 and 40 years old in good health and CMV-seronegative. CDR3 DNA sequence: TGTGCCAGCAGAACCCCGGGACAAGGGTTCGGCACCATATATTTT. This gives the protein CASRTPGQGFGTIYF.